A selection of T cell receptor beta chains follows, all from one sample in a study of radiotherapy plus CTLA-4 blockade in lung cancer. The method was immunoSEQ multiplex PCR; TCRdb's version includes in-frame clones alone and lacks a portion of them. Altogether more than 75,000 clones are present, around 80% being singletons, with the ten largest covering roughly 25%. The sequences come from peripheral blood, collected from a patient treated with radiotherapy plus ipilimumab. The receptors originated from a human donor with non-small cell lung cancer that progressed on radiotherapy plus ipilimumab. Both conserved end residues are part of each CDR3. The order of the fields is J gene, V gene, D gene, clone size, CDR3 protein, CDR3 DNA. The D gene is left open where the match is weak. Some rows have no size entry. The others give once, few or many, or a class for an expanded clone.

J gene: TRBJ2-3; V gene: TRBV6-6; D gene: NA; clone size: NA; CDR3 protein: CASSRYTDTQYF; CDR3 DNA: TGTGCCAGCAGTAGATACACAGATACGCAGTATTTT
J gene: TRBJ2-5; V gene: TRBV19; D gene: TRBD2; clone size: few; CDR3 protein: CASSEIAGGFQETQYF; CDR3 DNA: TGTGCCAGTAGTGAGATAGCGGGTGGATTCCAAGAGACCCAGTACTTC
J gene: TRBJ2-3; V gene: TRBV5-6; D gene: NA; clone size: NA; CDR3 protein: CASSFGAGTDTQYF; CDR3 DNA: TGTGCCAGCAGCTTTGGAGCGGGCACAGATACGCAGTATTTT
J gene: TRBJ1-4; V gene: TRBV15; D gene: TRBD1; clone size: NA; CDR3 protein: CATSRKQGTNEKLFF; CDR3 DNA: TGTGCCACCAGCAGGAAACAGGGGACTAATGAAAAACTGTTTTTT
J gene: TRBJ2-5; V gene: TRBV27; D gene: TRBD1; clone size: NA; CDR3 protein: CASSLSAGGHGETQYF; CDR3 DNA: TGTGCCAGCAGTTTATCGGCAGGGGGCCATGGAGAGACCCAGTACTTC
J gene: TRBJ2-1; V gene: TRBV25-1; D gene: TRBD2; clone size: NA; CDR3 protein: CASSLASGRNEQFF; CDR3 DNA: TGTGCCAGCAGTTTAGCTAGCGGGAGGAATGAGCAGTTCTTC
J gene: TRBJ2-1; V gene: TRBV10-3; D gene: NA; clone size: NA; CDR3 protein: CAISESTGYNEQFF; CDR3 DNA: TGTGCCATCAGTGAGTCGACCGGGTACAATGAGCAGTTCTTC
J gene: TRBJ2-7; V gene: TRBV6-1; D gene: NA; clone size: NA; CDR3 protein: CASSDGLAGTQMDHEQYF; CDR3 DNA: TGTGCCAGCAGTGACGGCCTGGCCGGGACCCAGATGGACCACGAGCAGTACTTC
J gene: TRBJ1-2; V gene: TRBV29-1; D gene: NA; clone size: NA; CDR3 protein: CSVPIGSSNYGYTF; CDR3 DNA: TGCAGCGTCCCTATTGGGAGCAGTAACTATGGCTACACCTTC
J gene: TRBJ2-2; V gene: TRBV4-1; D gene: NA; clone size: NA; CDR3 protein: CASSRSGARGTGELFF; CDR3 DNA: TGCGCCAGCAGTCGATCCGGGGCCCGGGGGACCGGGGAGCTGTTTTTT
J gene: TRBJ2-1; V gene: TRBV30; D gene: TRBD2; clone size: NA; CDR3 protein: CAWMREPYNEQFF; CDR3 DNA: TGTGCCTGGATGCGGGAGCCTTACAATGAGCAGTTCTTC
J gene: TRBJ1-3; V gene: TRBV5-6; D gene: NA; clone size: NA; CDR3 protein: CASSLVARGGNTIYF; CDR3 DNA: TGTGCCAGCAGCTTGGTCGCCCGTGGGGGAAACACCATATATTTT
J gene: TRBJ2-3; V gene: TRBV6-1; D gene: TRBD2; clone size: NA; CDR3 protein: CASSERLAGHTDTQYF; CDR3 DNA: TGTGCCAGCAGTGAAAGGCTAGCGGGACACACAGATACGCAGTATTTT
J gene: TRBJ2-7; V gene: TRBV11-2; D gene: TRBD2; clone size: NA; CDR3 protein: CASSSLLAGVKNEQYF; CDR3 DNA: TGTGCCAGCAGCTCGCTACTAGCGGGAGTAAAGAACGAGCAGTACTTC
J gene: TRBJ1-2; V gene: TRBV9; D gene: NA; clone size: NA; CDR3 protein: CASSVGGGQNYGYTF; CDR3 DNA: TGTGCCAGCAGCGTAGGTGGGGGGCAGAACTATGGCTACACCTTC
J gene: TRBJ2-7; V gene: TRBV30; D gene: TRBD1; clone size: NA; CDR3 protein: CAWSVGQAGEQYF; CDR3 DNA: TGTGCCTGGAGTGTAGGACAGGCGGGCGAGCAGTACTTC
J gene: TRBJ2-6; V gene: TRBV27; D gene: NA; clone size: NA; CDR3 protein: CASTTGLSPGANVLTF; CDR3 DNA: TGTGCCAGCACCACGGGGTTAAGTCCTGGGGCCAACGTCCTGACTTTC
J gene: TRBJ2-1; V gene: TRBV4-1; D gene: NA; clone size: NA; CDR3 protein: CASSQHDRSYNEQFF; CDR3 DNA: TGCGCCAGCAGCCAACACGACAGGAGTTACAATGAGCAGTTCTTC
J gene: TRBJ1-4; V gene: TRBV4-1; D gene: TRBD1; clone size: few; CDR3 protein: CASSQGDRVDNEKLFF; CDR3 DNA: TGCGCCAGCAGCCAGGGCGACAGGGTCGATAATGAAAAACTGTTTTTT
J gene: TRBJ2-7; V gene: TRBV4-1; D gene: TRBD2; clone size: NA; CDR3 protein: CASSPRREGHEQYF; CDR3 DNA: TGCGCCAGCAGCCCTCGGCGGGAGGGCCACGAGCAGTACTTC
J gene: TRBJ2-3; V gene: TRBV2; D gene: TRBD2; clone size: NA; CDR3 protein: CASRILRERTDTQYF; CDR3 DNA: TGTGCCAGCAGGATCTTGCGGGAGAGGACAGATACGCAGTATTTT
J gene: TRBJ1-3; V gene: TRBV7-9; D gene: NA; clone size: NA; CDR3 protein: CASSPYGGERSGNTIYF; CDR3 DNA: TGTGCCAGCAGCCCATACGGCGGGGAACGCTCTGGAAACACCATATATTTT
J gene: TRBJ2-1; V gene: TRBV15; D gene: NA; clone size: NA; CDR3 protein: CATSRDLNEQFF; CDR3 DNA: TGTGCCACCAGCAGAGATCTTAATGAGCAGTTCTTC
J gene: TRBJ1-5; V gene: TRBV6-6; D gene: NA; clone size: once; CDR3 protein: CASSYFTQGGQPQHF; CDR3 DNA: TGTGCCAGCAGTTACTTCACCCAGGGCGGTCAGCCCCAGCATTTT
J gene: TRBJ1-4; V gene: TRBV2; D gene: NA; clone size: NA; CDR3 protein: CASLRNLGTNEKLFF; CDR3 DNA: TGTGCCAGCCTTAGAAACCTCGGAACTAATGAAAAACTGTTTTTT
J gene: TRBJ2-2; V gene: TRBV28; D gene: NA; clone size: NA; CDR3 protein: CASSFGPGANTGELFF; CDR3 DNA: TGTGCCAGCAGCTTTGGGCCGGGAGCGAACACCGGGGAGCTGTTTTTT
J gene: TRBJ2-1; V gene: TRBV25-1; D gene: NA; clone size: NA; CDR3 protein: CASSNNWDTYNEQFF; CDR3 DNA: TGTGCCAGCTCCAATAATTGGGACACCTACAATGAGCAGTTCTTC
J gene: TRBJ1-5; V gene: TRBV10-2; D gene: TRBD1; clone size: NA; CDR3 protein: CASSVDRVANQPQHF; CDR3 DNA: TGCGCCAGCAGCGTGGACAGGGTGGCCAATCAGCCCCAGCATTTT
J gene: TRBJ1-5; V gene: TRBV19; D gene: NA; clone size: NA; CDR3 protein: CASRFQVNQPQHF; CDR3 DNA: TGTGCCAGTAGATTCCAGGTCAATCAGCCCCAGCATTTT
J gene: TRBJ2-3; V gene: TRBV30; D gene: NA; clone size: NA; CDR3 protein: CAWLGSTDTQYF; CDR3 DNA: TGTGCCTGGTTAGGGAGCACAGATACGCAGTATTTT
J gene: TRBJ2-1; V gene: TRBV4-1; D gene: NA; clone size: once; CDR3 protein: CASSQGPDRGVYNEQFF; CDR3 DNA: TGCGCCAGCAGCCAAGGGCCCGATAGGGGGGTCTACAATGAGCAGTTCTTC
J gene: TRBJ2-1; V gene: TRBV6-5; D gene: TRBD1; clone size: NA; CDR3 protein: CASSPGTGPYNEQFF; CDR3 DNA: TGTGCCAGCAGTCCCGGGACAGGGCCGTATAATGAGCAGTTCTTC
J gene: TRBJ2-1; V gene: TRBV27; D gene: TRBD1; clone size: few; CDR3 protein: CASSLSSGQFGNEQFF; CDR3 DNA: TGTGCCAGCAGTTTATCATCGGGACAGTTCGGCAATGAGCAGTTCTTC
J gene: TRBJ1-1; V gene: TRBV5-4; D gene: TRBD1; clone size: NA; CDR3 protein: CASSLTGGADTEAFF; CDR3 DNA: TGTGCCAGCAGCCTGACAGGGGGCGCGGACACTGAAGCTTTCTTT
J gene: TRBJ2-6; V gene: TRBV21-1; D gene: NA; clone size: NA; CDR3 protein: CATSGVGANVLTF; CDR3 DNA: TGTGCCACCTCAGGGGTAGGGGCCAACGTCCTGACTTTC
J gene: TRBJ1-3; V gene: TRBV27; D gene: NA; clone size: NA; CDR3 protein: CASRTGGSGNTIYF; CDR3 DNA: TGTGCCAGCAGAACCGGGGGCTCTGGAAACACCATATATTTT
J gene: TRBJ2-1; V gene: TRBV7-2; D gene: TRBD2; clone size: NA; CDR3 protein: CASSLGGLAAYNEQFF; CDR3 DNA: TGTGCCAGCAGCTTAGGAGGGCTAGCGGCCTACAATGAGCAGTTCTTC
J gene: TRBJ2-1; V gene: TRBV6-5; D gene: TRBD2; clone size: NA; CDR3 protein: CASMRERSYNEQFF; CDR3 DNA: TGTGCCAGCATGCGGGAGAGGTCCTACAATGAGCAGTTCTTC
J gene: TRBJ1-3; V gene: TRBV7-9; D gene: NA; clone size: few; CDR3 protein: CASSLAGGDGNTIYF; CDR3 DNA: TGTGCCAGCAGCTTAGCAGGGGGAGATGGAAACACCATATATTTT
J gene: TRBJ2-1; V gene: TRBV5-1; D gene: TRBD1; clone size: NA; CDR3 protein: CASSLDQGAFDEQFF; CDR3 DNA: TGCGCCAGCAGCTTGGATCAGGGGGCTTTTGATGAGCAGTTCTTC
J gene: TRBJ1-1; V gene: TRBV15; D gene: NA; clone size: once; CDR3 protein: CATSRDAWGNTEAFF; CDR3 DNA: TGTGCCACCAGCAGAGACGCTTGGGGGAACACTGAAGCTTTCTTT
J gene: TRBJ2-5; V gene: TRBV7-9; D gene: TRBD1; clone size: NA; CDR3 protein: CASSWTGLEETQYF; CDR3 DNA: TGTGCCAGCAGCTGGACAGGGTTAGAGGAGACCCAGTACTTC
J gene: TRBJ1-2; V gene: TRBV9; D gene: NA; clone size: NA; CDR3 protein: CASSGGPGVYGYTF; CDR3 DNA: TGTGCCAGCAGCGGGGGACCGGGCGTCTATGGCTACACCTTC